This T cell receptor (beta chain) was found in a study of blood T cell repertoires in COVID-19. CDR1 and CDR2 (germline): SGHTA, FQGTGA. This CDR3 comprises 13 residues. Between the trimmed V and J ends, which lost 2 bases and 2 bases, there was a span of 6 bases. Generated by immunoSEQ multiplex PCR, the TCRdb table keeps only in-frame clones and is missing some. The sample includes around 400,000 clones, roughly 86% of them seen just once. This clone was seen just once. The clonotype originates from a woman aged 60 to 75 with COVID-19, enrolled during active disease. J is TRBJ1-1 and V is TRBV7-3; the D is unclear. The sample consisted of peripheral blood. The CDR3 loop is CASSLVHNTEAFF. CDR3 in DNA: TGTGCCAGCAGCTTAGTCCATAACACTGAAGCTTTCTTT.